The next 24 T cell receptor beta chains were all read from a single sample in a study of radiotherapy plus CTLA-4 blockade in lung cancer. The repertoire was sequenced with immunoSEQ multiplex PCR; TCRdb's copy has only in-frame clones and lacks some. Here the sample spans over 70,000 clones, around 88% being singletons. Source: peripheral blood, taken from a patient treated with radiotherapy plus ipilimumab. All receptors derive from a human donor with non-small cell lung cancer who had a partial response to radiotherapy plus ipilimumab.

The V and J genes are TRBV19 and TRBJ2-3; no clear D gene. CDR3 length equals 12 residues. Germline CDR1 reads LNHDA; CDR2 reads SQIVND (reference sequence). The germline V and J ends were trimmed by 3 bases and 5 bases, with 6 bases remaining between them. The CDR3 nucleotides are TGTGCCAGTAGTATCCCCAAAGATACGCAGTATTTT. This encodes CASSIPKDTQYF.

This chain uses TRBV11-2 with TRBJ2-5; possibly TRBD1 for D (6 bases). Germline V gene sequence: CDR1 SGHAT, CDR2 FQNNGV. The V gene lost 5 bases and the J gene lost 0 bases, with 7 bases spanning the gap. The CDR3 is made up of 13 amino acids. In DNA, the CDR3 is TGTGCCAGCAGCGACAGGAACCAAGAGACCCAGTACTTC. Protein sequence: CASSDRNQETQYF.

The rearrangement links TRBV7-2 to TRBJ2-5; 9 bases match TRBD1. Germline V gene data show CDR1 as SGHTA and CDR2 as FQGNSA. The CDR3 is 16 residues long. V was pared by 5 bases and J by 4 bases, with 11 bases of the junction left unmatched. Here the CDR3 reads CASSPRGGTGRETQYF. CDR3 coding DNA: TGTGCCAGCAGCCCCCGTGGTGGGACAGGGCGAGAGACCCAGTACTTC.

For the CDR3, the DNA is TGTGCCAGCAGTGCCATGCGTATGGGCTCCCTCGGGGTGGGGACTGAAGCTTTCTTT. As protein: CASSAMRMGSLGVGTEAFF. V is TRBV28 and J is TRBJ1-1; the D is unclear. V shed 5 bases and J shed 5 bases, with 30 bases lying between them. Germline assignment: CDR1 MDHEN and CDR2 SYDVKM. This CDR3 is 19 amino acids long.

About this clone: The junction and the germline gene differ at one end; a read error may be behind it. The genes are TRBV15 and TRBJ2-7, with TRBD1 identical over 7 bases. This CDR3 is built from 12 residues. Germline assignment: CDR1 LNHNV and CDR2 YYDKDF (reference sequence). Here the CDR3 reads CATSSLGGQQHF. In DNA form, the CDR3 reads TGTGCCACCAGCAGCTTAGGGGGCCAGCAGCACTTC. The full variable domain, its missing parts supplied by reference TRBV15 and TRBJ2-7, is DAMVIQNPRYQVTQFGKPVTLSCSQTLNHNVMYWYQQKSSQAPKLLFHYYDKDFNNEADTPDNFQSRRPNTSFCFLDIRSPGLGDTAMYLCATSSLGGQQHFGPGTRLTVT.

V usage is TRBV4-1 and J usage is TRBJ2-5, with D unresolved. V was shortened by 0 bases and J by 4 bases, with 3 bases between the two germline ends. The CDR3 runs to 12 residues. Looked up from germline, CDR1 is MGHRA and CDR2 is YSYEKL. CDR3 in DNA: TGCGCCAGCAGCCAAGAAGCAGAGACCCAGTACTTC. This codes for CASSQEAETQYF.

This clone was counted only a few times. The rearrangement uses TRBV21-1 and TRBJ1-1; the tabulated D call, TRBD1, remains unverified against the DNA. TRBV21-1 is a pseudogene. CDR3 length: 15 residues. CDR3 nucleotides: TGTGCCAGCAGCACCCGACAGGGAGTTTACACTGAAGCTTTCTTT. It codes for CASSTRQGVYTEAFF.

The count of this clone is one. The gene calls are TRBV28 and TRBJ2-2; 8 bases agree with TRBD1. V shed 6 bases and J 5 bases; nucleotides not matched to a gene: 5. Germline V CDR1 and CDR2: MDHEN, SYDVKM. This CDR3 comprises 14 residues. The CDR3 spells CASRSTGGTGELFF. The CDR3 DNA reads TGTGCCAGCAGGTCAACAGGGGGTACCGGGGAGCTGTTTTTT. Combining the CDR3 with reference TRBV28 and TRBJ2-2 gives the whole variable domain DVKVTQSSRYLVKRTGEKVFLECVQDMDHENMFWYRQDPGLGLRLIYFSYDVKMKEKGDIPEGYSVSREKKERFSLILESASTNQTSMYLCASRSTGGTGELFFGEGSRLTVL.

The V gene is TRBV11-2, the J gene TRBJ2-1, with D possibly being TRBD1 (5 bases). The germline V gene encodes CDR1 SGHAT and CDR2 FQNNGV. The CDR3 consists of 15 residues. Trimming left V 5 bases short and J 5 bases short, with 16 bases between. The CDR3 coding sequence is TGTGCCAGCAGCCTTTACGGACAAGCAAACAATGAGCAGTTCTTC. Encoded protein: CASSLYGQANNEQFF.

The rearrangement uses TRBV6-6 and TRBJ2-3, with D maybe TRBD1 (6 bases). There are 16 residues in the CDR3. The V end was cut by 6 bases, the J end by 2 bases, with 18 bases between. CDR1 MNHNY and CDR2 SVGAGI come from the germline V gene (reference sequence). For the CDR3, the DNA is TGTGCCAGCAGGCTTAGGGTGGACAGAATCACAGATACGCAGTATTTT. It specifies CASRLRVDRITDTQYF.

The chain has TRBV27 and TRBJ2-3, with D possibly being TRBD1 (5 bases). The CDR3 contains 15 residues. V was shortened by 6 bases and J by 6 bases, with 19 bases between the two germline ends. Germline-derived CDR1 and CDR2 are MNHEY and SMNVEV (reference sequence). The CDR3 loop reads CASSITDSLWDTQYF. CDR3 coding DNA: TGTGCCAGCAGCATTACCGACAGCCTCTGGGATACGCAGTATTTT.

V and J are TRBV7-8 and TRBJ1-4; D is perhaps TRBD1 (6 bases). Trimming pared 0 bases from V and 4 bases from J, leaving 12 bases between. The CDR3 is 16 amino acids. Germline CDR1 is SGHVS and CDR2 is FQNEAQ. The CDR3 coding sequence is TGTGCCAGCAGCTTAGCACCACAGGGATTTAATGAAAAACTGTTTTTT. As protein: CASSLAPQGFNEKLFF.

This chain links TRBV19 with TRBJ1-1; unclear D gene. The CDR3 has 14 residues. Looked up from germline, CDR1 is LNHDA and CDR2 is SQIVND (reference sequence). Trimming removed 3 bases at V and 4 bases at J, with 12 bases between. This chain's CDR3 is CASSIRFRGTEAFF. The DNA for the CDR3 is TGTGCCAGTAGTATCAGGTTCCGTGGCACTGAAGCTTTCTTT.

The rearrangement uses TRBV29-1 and TRBJ2-5; 8 bases are shared with TRBD2. Per germline, CDR1 SQVTM and CDR2 ANQGSEA. Losses at the gene ends were 3 bases for V and 5 bases for J; bases not matched to a gene: 5. The CDR3 totals 13 residues. CDR3 nucleotide sequence: TGCAGCGTTGAGGTGACGGGAGGGGAGACCCAGTACTTC. Amino acid sequence: CSVEVTGGETQYF.

The chain links TRBV30 to TRBJ2-5, with 9 bases matching TRBD1. The CDR3 has 13 amino acids. Germline loops: CDR1 GTSNPN, CDR2 SVGIG (reference sequence). V shed 4 bases, J shed 1 base, and the junction held 1 base outside the gene matches. The CDR3 reads CAWTQGAQETQYF. The DNA for the CDR3 is TGTGCCTGGACACAGGGGGCCCAAGAGACCCAGTACTTC.

The chain uses TRBV13 and TRBJ2-5, with TRBD2 matching over 12 bases. TRBJ2-7 explains the end of the DNA better; the J call may be wrong. This CDR3 contains 22 residues. CDR1 and CDR2 from the germline V gene are PRHDT and FYEKMQ (reference sequence). Here the CDR3 reads CASSLAQGLAGFIRGSSYEQYF. CDR3 sequence (DNA): TGTGCCAGCAGCTTAGCCCAGGGACTAGCGGGTTTTATTAGAGGGAGCTCCTACGAGCAGTACTTC.

The chain links TRBV6-9 to TRBJ2-7; D is perhaps TRBD1 (6 bases). From germline, CDR1 is MNHGY and CDR2 SVAAGI. This CDR3 has 15 residues. Trimming cost V 6 bases and J 0 bases, with 15 bases left between them. The CDR3 protein is CASSFGTSGSYEQYF. The CDR3 region has the DNA TGTGCCAGCAGCTTCGGGACATCTGGCTCCTACGAGCAGTACTTC.

J is TRBJ1-4 and V is TRBV7-9; a weak D match, TRBD1 (6 bases). The CDR3 has 15 amino acids. Germline-derived CDR1 and CDR2 are SEHNR and FQNEAQ (reference sequence). The V gene lost 7 bases and the J gene lost 6 bases, with 18 bases spanning the gap. This chain's CDR3 is CASTPLDRPDEKLFF. Written as DNA, the CDR3 is TGTGCCAGCACCCCTCTCGACAGGCCGGATGAAAAACTGTTTTTT.

A few counts support this clone. The genes are TRBV5-6 and TRBJ2-7; tentatively, D is TRBD1 (6 bases). CDR3 length: 15 amino acids. In germline, CDR1 is SGHDT, CDR2 YYEEEE. V was pared by 4 bases and J by 4 bases, with 18 bases between. The CDR3 sequence: CASSRQGNLRYEQYF. The CDR3 DNA reads as TGTGCCAGCAGCCGGCAGGGGAACCTTAGGTACGAGCAGTACTTC.

This clone showed up just once. V gene TRBV28 combines with J gene TRBJ1-5; no clear D. The CDR3 is made up of 12 amino acids. Trimming cost V 5 bases and J 11 bases, with 13 bases left between them. Germline V gives CDR1 MDHEN, CDR2 SYDVKM. The CDR3 here is CASSPPPRAQHF. CDR3 DNA sequence: TGTGCCAGCAGTCCCCCCCCAAGAGCCCAGCATTTT.

J is TRBJ2-2 and V is TRBV19, with D perhaps TRBD2 (5 bases). Germline CDR1 is LNHDA and CDR2 is SQIVND (reference sequence). CDR3 size: 16 residues. V lost 5 bases and J lost 0, with 13 bases in between. The CDR3 nucleotides read TGTGCCAGTAGTTCTCGGACTGCAACGAACACCGGGGAGCTGTTTTTT. Protein product: CASSSRTATNTGELFF.

The J gene is TRBJ1-4, the V gene TRBV18; perhaps TRBD1 as D (6 bases). Trimming stripped 4 bases from V and 7 bases from J, with 16 bases between. The CDR3 has 15 amino acids. Germline lookup yields CDR1 KGHSH and CDR2 LQKENI. Here the CDR3 reads CASSLEGDQSEKLFF. The CDR3 coding sequence is TGTGCCAGCTCACTAGAGGGGGATCAAAGTGAAAAACTGTTTTTT.

This rearrangement joins TRBV28 to TRBJ1-2; D might be TRBD1 (5 bases). V was trimmed by 2 bases and J by 5 bases, leaving 6 bases between them. The CDR3 runs 12 residues. Germline V gene data show CDR1 as MDHEN and CDR2 as SYDVKM. CDR3 sequence (DNA): TGTGCCAGCAGTTTAGCAGGGTATGGCTACACCTTC. This translates into CASSLAGYGYTF.

The rearrangement joins TRBV9 to TRBJ2-1, with TRBD1 matching 10 bases. Germline lookup yields CDR1 SGDLS and CDR2 YYNGEE. The CDR3 covers 15 residues. Germline trimming cut 4 bases from V and 7 bases from J; bases unmatched to any gene: 8. CDR3 amino acids: CASSSTGGAGNEQFF. The CDR3 DNA is TGTGCCAGCAGCTCGACAGGGGGCGCGGGGAATGAGCAGTTCTTC.